Below are 28 T cell receptor beta chains sequenced from a single sample in a study of shared T cell receptors in the human thymus (dated by TCRdb to the early 2020s). Preparation of the library involved the immunoSEQ multiplex PCR assay. This is the immuneACCESS table as TCRdb keeps it, with only in-frame sequences that have V and J called. A part of the clones is gone; compared with another copy, unresolved V genes explain less than half, and the rest is unexplained. The sample table shows 450,000 to 650,000 clones, and approximately 78% are seen once. Jointly, the top ten make up roughly 0.013% of the sample. The same data also contributed to another study, on human thymus T cells.

The material sequenced was thymocytes. The receptors were gathered from a boy younger than two with a congenital heart defect. Donor details come from another sample of the same person, matched by shared clones.

J is TRBJ2-3 and V is TRBV6-4, with TRBD2 matching 12 bases. The germline gives CDR1 MRHNA, CDR2 SNTAGT. The CDR3 totals 14 residues. V lost 6 bases, J lost 4 bases, and 2 bases stayed unmatched. The CDR3 nucleotides are TGTGCCAGCAGGGCTAGCGGGAGGGCAGATACGCAGTATTTT. This encodes CASRASGRADTQYF.

This clone was seen only a few times. The V and J genes are TRBV4-3 and TRBJ2-4, with a weak D call TRBD1 (5 bases). The germline CDR1 and CDR2 sequences are LGHNA and YSLEER. This CDR3 region has 15 residues. The germline V and J ends were trimmed by 5 bases and 5 bases, with 16 bases remaining between them. The CDR3 DNA follows: TGCGCCAGCAGCTTCGGCAGGGCCCCCCAAAACATTCAGTACTTC. Amino acid sequence: CASSFGRAPQNIQYF.

This clone was counted a single time. This sequence joins TRBV21-1 and TRBJ1-2. TRBV21-1 is a pseudogene. The CDR3 length is 15 residues. As DNA, the CDR3 is TGTGCCAGCAGAACCAACCTGAGAGGGAAGGATGGCTACACCTTC. Encoded protein: CASRTNLRGKDGYTF.

The rearrangement uses TRBV7-6 and TRBJ2-7, with 10 bases lining up with TRBD1. J gave up 2 bases and V 1 base, and 8 bases lay outside the gene matches. The germline CDR1 and CDR2 sequences are SGHVS and FNYEAQ. The CDR3 contains 17 residues. CDR3 bases: TGTGCCAGCAGCTTAGTACAGACAGGGGGCGAACCCTACGAGCAGTACTTC. It translates to CASSLVQTGGEPYEQYF.

CDR3 region: CATSPVRGGTGINEQFF. The CDR3 DNA reads TGTGCCACCAGCCCAGTTAGGGGCGGGACAGGGATCAATGAGCAGTTCTTC. The chain has TRBV15 and TRBJ2-1; 9 nucleotides line up with TRBD1. The CDR3 consists of 17 residues. J gave up 6 bases and V 5 bases, and 14 bases lay outside the gene matches. CDR1 is LNHNV and CDR2 is YYDKDF in the germline V gene (reference sequence).

This clone was seen only once. The chain carries TRBV7-9 and TRBJ2-1; 7 bases fit TRBD2. Germline V gene sequence: CDR1 SEHNR, CDR2 FQNEAQ (reference sequence). The junction had 15 bases not matched to a gene; V was cut back by 4 bases and J by 0 bases. The CDR3 totals 19 residues. The CDR3 reads CASSSHLGSGRYSYNEQFF. As DNA, the CDR3 is TGTGCCAGCAGCTCCCATTTGGGTAGCGGGCGGTACTCCTACAATGAGCAGTTCTTC.

As for this clone: One end of the junction fails to match germline, which may point to a read error. Other nucleotide sequences in the sample specify the same CDR3. The rearrangement links TRBV20-1 to TRBJ1-2; D is ambiguous. CDR1 is DFQATT, CDR2 SNEGSKA, per germline (reference sequence). CDR3 length: 11 residues. The CDR3 here is CSARRQVAPPF. CDR3 nucleotides: TGCAGTGCTAGACGGCAGGTCGCCCCCCCCTTC.

V and J are TRBV12-5 and TRBJ1-3; 8 nucleotides match TRBD1. This CDR3 spans 19 amino acids. V shed 0 bases and J 0 bases; nucleotides not matched to a gene: 10. CDR1 is LGHNT, CDR2 FRNRAP, per germline. The CDR3 coding sequence is TGTGCTAGTGGTTTGGTAAGCTCCGGACAGGGACACTCTGGAAACACCATATATTTT. It specifies CASGLVSSGQGHSGNTIYF.

A few counts support this clone. The chain is built from TRBV28 and TRBJ2-3, with TRBD2 matching 12 bases. CDR3 size: 19 residues. V shed 5 bases, J shed 4 bases, and the junction held 16 bases outside the gene matches. In germline, CDR1 is MDHEN, CDR2 SYDVKM. This chain's CDR3 is CASSAGQGRLAGAADTQYF. The CDR3 bases are TGTGCCAGCAGTGCCGGACAGGGGAGACTAGCGGGAGCCGCAGATACGCAGTATTTT.

J is TRBJ2-1 and V is TRBV10-3; D gene unclear. The CDR3 contains 14 residues. V was clipped by 6 bases and J by 8 bases, with 17 bases between them. Germline CDR1 is ENHRY and CDR2 is SYGVKD. The DNA for the CDR3 is TGTGCCATCAGAGAACGTGAGGTGAAAGATGAGCAGTTCTTC. Translating it yields CAIREREVKDEQFF.

The V and J genes are TRBV11-3 and TRBJ2-2, with D possibly matching TRBD2 (8 bases). V was shortened by 7 bases and J by 6 bases, with 18 bases between the two germline ends. The germline gives CDR1 SGHNT, CDR2 YENEEA. This CDR3 has 15 residues. CDR3 bases: TGTGCCAGCACCACGGGAGGGGGCGGCTCCGGGGAGCTGTTTTTT. Translating gives CASTTGGGGSGELFF.

The chain joins TRBV2 to TRBJ2-7, with 8 bases matching TRBD1. V shed 8 bases, J shed 3 bases, and the junction held 12 bases outside the gene matches. CDR1 and CDR2 from the germline V gene are SNHLY and FYNNEI. The CDR3 covers 15 residues. CDR3 DNA: TGTGCCAGCCGTACAGGGGGGAGCCGGGGCTACGAGCAGTACTTC. This gives the protein CASRTGGSRGYEQYF.

V and J are TRBV27 and TRBJ1-5; D is ambiguous. Germline CDR1 and CDR2: MNHEY and SMNVEV (reference sequence). Trimming shortened V by 5 bases and J by 1 base, and 6 bases separated the two germline ends. The CDR3 runs 13 residues. CDR3 protein: CASSPGSNQPQHF. The CDR3 nucleotides read TGTGCCAGCAGTCCGGGGAGCAATCAGCCCCAGCATTTT.

The J gene is TRBJ1-1, the V gene TRBV4-1; possible D gene TRBD1, 6 bases. V lost 3 bases and J lost 0, with 17 bases in between. The germline V gene has CDR1 MGHRA and CDR2 YSYEKL. This CDR3 comprises 17 residues. This CDR3 reads CASSQSVQGRMNTEAFF. CDR3 sequence (DNA): TGCGCCAGCAGCCAGAGCGTACAGGGACGTATGAACACTGAAGCTTTCTTT.

This clone has only a few counts. The V gene is TRBV19, the J gene TRBJ1-4; 8 bases agree with TRBD1. There are 18 residues in the CDR3. Trimming removed 5 bases from V and 8 bases from J; junction bases left unmatched: 19. The germline gives CDR1 LNHDA, CDR2 SQIVND (reference sequence). The CDR3 DNA is TGTGCCAGTAGTCCATCCCAGGCCCTTCAGGGGGCAAAGGAAAAACTGTTTTTT. The encoded protein is CASSPSQALQGAKEKLFF.

This chain links TRBV6-5 with TRBJ2-7, with 8 bases that match TRBD1. The germline CDR1 and CDR2 sequences are MNHEY and SVGAGI. V dropped 6 bases and J dropped 4; count of bases not matched to a gene: 8. This CDR3 region has 14 residues. CDR3 bases: TGTGCCAGCAGACGCCGGACAGGGTTTTACGAGCAGTACTTC. Encoded protein: CASRRRTGFYEQYF.

V and J are TRBV6-6 and TRBJ2-7; perhaps TRBD1 as D (7 bases). CDR1 and CDR2 from the germline V gene are MNHNY and SVGAGI (reference sequence). Trimming pared 6 bases from V and 3 bases from J, leaving 15 bases between. The CDR3 extends over 14 amino acids. As DNA, the CDR3 is TGTGCCAGCAGCCTCAGGGGGGTAGGCTACGAGCAGTACTTC. Its protein product is CASSLRGVGYEQYF.

V is TRBV6-5 and J is TRBJ1-3, with TRBD1 matching 8 bases. V gave up 4 bases and J gave up 7 bases; unmatched junction bases: 3. Germline CDR1 MNHEY, CDR2 SVGAGI. CDR3 length equals 13 residues. In DNA form, the CDR3 reads TGTGCCAGCAGTTTAACAGGGGGGAACACCATATATTTT. Protein sequence: CASSLTGGNTIYF.

The chain links TRBV7-2 to TRBJ2-1, with D perhaps TRBD1 (6 bases). The CDR3 is 14 amino acids. The germline CDR1 and CDR2 sequences are SGHTA and FQGNSA. The V end was cut by 4 bases, the J end by 4 bases, with 11 bases between. The CDR3 DNA follows: TGTGCCAGCAGCTCCCGGGACATGTACAATGAGCAGTTCTTC. As protein: CASSSRDMYNEQFF.

The rearrangement links TRBV5-6 to TRBJ2-3, with D possibly matching TRBD2 (5 bases). The germline V gene encodes CDR1 SGHDT and CDR2 YYEEEE. V was cut by 4 bases and J by 5 bases, with 11 bases left in between. CDR3 length: 13 amino acids. CDR3 amino acids: CASSRTLGDTQYF. The DNA of the CDR3 is TGTGCCAGCAGCCGGACTCTTGGAGATACGCAGTATTTT.

The chain is built from TRBV5-1 and TRBJ1-1; tentative D call: TRBD1 (5 bases). The V end was cut by 7 bases, the J end by 5 bases, with 18 bases between. In germline, CDR1 is SGHRS, CDR2 YFSETQ. This CDR3 comprises 14 residues. The CDR3 nucleotides read TGCGCCAGCGCGGCGGGGGGACGGGGAACTGAAGCTTTCTTT. It yields the protein CASAAGGRGTEAFF.

This clone was seen just once. The V and J genes are TRBV9 and TRBJ2-2; 7 bases agree with TRBD1. The junction had 13 bases not matched to a gene; V was cut back by 4 bases and J by 4 bases. CDR1 and CDR2 from the germline V gene are SGDLS and YYNGEE. This CDR3 is built from 17 residues. The CDR3 DNA sequence: TGTGCCAGCAGCCCGGTTTGGGGACAGAAGAGCACCGGGGAGCTGTTTTTT. Its protein product is CASSPVWGQKSTGELFF.

The chain couples TRBV4-1 to TRBJ2-1, with 8 positions matching TRBD2. The CDR3 totals 16 residues. J lost 4 bases, V lost 4 bases, and 9 bases had no gene match. CDR1 and CDR2 from the germline V gene are MGHRA and YSYEKL. The CDR3: CASSPTLSGSYNEQFF. CDR3 in DNA: TGCGCCAGCAGCCCCACCTTGAGCGGGAGTTACAATGAGCAGTTCTTC.

This clone was counted a few times. The rearrangement links TRBV19 to TRBJ2-6; no definite D call. V gave up 2 bases and J gave up 0 bases, with 14 bases separating them. This CDR3 is 18 amino acids long. Germline V gene lookup returns CDR1 LNHDA and CDR2 SQIVND (reference sequence). The CDR3 bases are TGTGCCAGTAGTATATGCCACGCTCAGGCCTCTGGGGCCAACGTCCTGACTTTC. Translation: CASSICHAQASGANVLTF.

The rearrangement joins TRBV4-1 to TRBJ2-7; 9 bases fit TRBD2. V shed 0 bases, J shed 6 bases, and the junction held 15 bases outside the gene matches. CDR1 MGHRA and CDR2 YSYEKL come from the germline V gene. The CDR3 length is 18 residues. For the CDR3, the DNA is TGCGCCAGCAGCCAAGAAAGGGTAGCGGGAGCCGGCGTGGGCGAGCAGTACTTC. Its translation: CASSQERVAGAGVGEQYF.

The CDR3, as DNA: TGTGCCAGCAGTGAAGGGACACTCTCTGGAAACACCATATATTTT. It yields the protein CASSEGTLSGNTIYF. The rearrangement links TRBV2 to TRBJ1-3; TRBD1 might be the D (5 bases). The CDR3 runs to 15 residues. V was trimmed by 1 base and J by 0 bases, leaving 7 bases between them. Germline V gene sequence: CDR1 SNHLY, CDR2 FYNNEI.

A single count supports this clone. The chain links TRBV9 to TRBJ2-2; 8 positions match TRBD2. The CDR3 length is 18 residues. Germline V CDR1 and CDR2: SGDLS, YYNGEE. Unmatched junction bases numbered 17, after V lost 3 bases and J lost 7 bases. The CDR3 protein is CASSEPGGEWDKDGELFF. The CDR3 bases are TGTGCCAGCAGCGAGCCGGGGGGGGAGTGGGATAAGGACGGGGAGCTGTTTTTT.

This chain's CDR3 is CASSSTGARYEQYF. The CDR3 DNA reads as TGTGCCAGCAGTTCGACAGGGGCTAGGTACGAGCAGTACTTC. The chain carries TRBV25-1 and TRBJ2-7, with 8 positions matching TRBD1. This CDR3 comprises 14 residues. The germline gives CDR1 MGHDK, CDR2 SYGVNS. J lost 4 bases, V lost 5 bases, and 7 bases had no gene match.